The rows below give T cell receptor beta chains drawn from one sample of a study of T cell responses to AZD1222 COVID-19 vaccine. Profiling relied on immunoSEQ multiplex PCR, and the TCRdb table lists in-frame clones only, not all of them. The sample lists 75,000 to 95,000 clones, approximately 90% occurring once. The material sequenced was peripheral blood, taken 28 days after the second AZD1222 dose. The source of these receptors is an adult who received the AZD1222 COVID-19 vaccine. Each CDR3 is given with its conserved first and last residue. D genes are given only for firm matches. Rows may omit the clone size; those that give it use once, few, many or a size class.

TRBV7-3,.,TRBJ1-6,TRBD1,TGTGCCAGCAGCTTAAGCCCCGGGACAGGGCGGTCACCCCTCCACTTT,CASSLSPGTGRSPLHF
TRBV15,.,TRBJ1-6,.,TGTGCCACCAGCTTAAAGACAGCTTTTAATTCACCCCTCCACTTT,CATSLKTAFNSPLHF
TRBV15,once,TRBJ1-1,TRBD1,TGTGCCACCAGCAGAGAAGGGACAGCTCTATTGACAAACACTGAAGCTTTCTTT,CATSREGTALLTNTEAFF
TRBV29-1,.,TRBJ2-7,TRBD1,TGCAGCGTTAACACTCTTACCGACAGGGGCCCCGAGCAGTACTTC,CSVNTLTDRGPEQYF
TRBV28,.,TRBJ2-6,.,TGTGCCAGCAGTGTAAGCAAGAGCTCTGGGGCCAACGTCCTGACTTTC,CASSVSKSSGANVLTF
TRBV9,few,TRBJ2-7,.,TGTGCCAGCAGCGTCGGTAGCGGTACCCTAAACGAGCAGTACTTC,CASSVGSGTLNEQYF
TRBV7-3,.,TRBJ2-3,.,TGTGCCAGCAGCGAAGGTCGTGAAGATACGCAGTATTTT,CASSEGREDTQYF
TRBV28,once,TRBJ1-1,.,TGTGCCAGTTTATTCATGAACACTGAAGCTTTCTTT,CASLFMNTEAFF
TRBV28,.,TRBJ1-5,.,TGTGCCAGCAGTTTAGGTGGGGGTGAGCCCCAGCATTTT,CASSLGGGEPQHF
TRBV3-1/TRBV3-2,.,TRBJ2-7,.,TGTGCCAGCAGCCACCCCGGGGCTGCCGACTACGAGCAGTACTTC,CASSHPGAADYEQYF
TRBV19,.,TRBJ2-2,.,TGTGCCAGTAGTCCCGGAGGAGCCGAAACCCCTATCGGGGAGCTGTTTTTT,CASSPGGAETPIGELFF
TRBV7-2,.,TRBJ2-1,TRBD2,TGTGCCAGCCTGAAGCGGGAGAAGGACAATGAGCAGTTCTTC,CASLKREKDNEQFF
TRBV5-1,.,TRBJ2-2,TRBD1,TGCGCCAGCAGCCGACAGGGGGCGGGCAACACCGGGGAGCTGTTTTTT,CASSRQGAGNTGELFF
TRBV5-1,.,TRBJ2-7,.,TGCGCCAGCAGCTTGGAGATCCGGGGGAATCTAAACTACGAGCAGTACTTC,CASSLEIRGNLNYEQYF
TRBV28,.,TRBJ1-1,.,TGTGCCACGGCGGGGGGAGGGAGCACTGAAGCTTTCTTT,CATAGGGSTEAFF
TRBV6-4,.,TRBJ2-5,TRBD2,TGTGCCAGCAGTAGGACTAGCGGGGACGAGGAGACCCAGTACTTC,CASSRTSGDEETQYF
TRBV2,.,TRBJ2-7,.,TGTGCCAGCAGTGAACAGGGCCTCTACGAGCAGTACTTC,CASSEQGLYEQYF
TRBV2,.,TRBJ1-1,.,TGTGCCAGCAGTTATCTCCGACGGAAGAACACTGAAGCTTTCTTT,CASSYLRRKNTEAFF
TRBV4-1,once,TRBJ1-5,TRBD1,TGCGCCAGCAGCCAGACGGGGACAGGGAACAATCAGCCCCAGCATTTT,CASSQTGTGNNQPQHF
TRBV10-2,few,TRBJ2-7,.,TGCGCCACCAGGGGGGTAGCCAACGAGCAGTACTTC,CATRGVANEQYF
TRBV9,.,TRBJ2-1,TRBD2,TGTGCCAGCAGCGGGATAGCGGGAGAGAAGTTTTCTGAGCAGTTCTTC,CASSGIAGEKFSEQFF
TRBV6-1,.,TRBJ2-5,.,TGTGCCAGCAGTGAATTGGGCGGGCCGATCCAAGAGACCCAGTACTTC,CASSELGGPIQETQYF
TRBV19,.,TRBJ2-7,.,TGTGCCAGTAGTGTCGGGGACCCCTACGAGCAGTACTTC,CASSVGDPYEQYF
TRBV12-3/TRBV12-4,.,TRBJ2-7,.,TGTGCCAGCAGAAAAGAAACCTACGAGCAGTACTTC,CASRKETYEQYF
TRBV2,.,TRBJ2-4,TRBD1,TGTGCCAGCAAACCCGGACAGGGGGCCAAAAACATTCAGTACTTC,CASKPGQGAKNIQYF
TRBV19,.,TRBJ2-7,TRBD1,TGTGCCAGCTCGACAGGGGCGCCCTACGAGCAGTACTTC,CASSTGAPYEQYF
TRBV24-1,.,TRBJ2-3,.,TGTGCCACCAGTGCGGCAGGGAGCACAGATACGCAGTATTTT,CATSAAGSTDTQYF
TRBV5-1,.,TRBJ2-7,TRBD1,TGCGCCAGCAGCAATAGGGACAGGGGGACTGCCTACGAGCAGTACTTC,CASSNRDRGTAYEQYF
TRBV7-9,few,TRBJ2-1,TRBD1,TGTGCCAGTTCCCCGGGACAGGGGGGCTATGAGCAGTTCTTC,CASSPGQGGYEQFF
TRBV4-2,.,TRBJ2-3,TRBD2,TGTGCCAGCAGCCAAGTCCTAGCGGGAGAGGGCACAGATACGCAGTATTTT,CASSQVLAGEGTDTQYF
TRBV6-5,.,TRBJ1-4,.,TGTGCCAGCAGTTACTCCCCGGACGCGGTACTGTTTTTT,CASSYSPDAVLFF
TRBV7-2,.,TRBJ1-1,.,TGTGCCAGCAGCTTGTCAGGGACGACGAACACTGAAGCTTTCTTT,CASSLSGTTNTEAFF
TRBV4-1,.,TRBJ2-3,.,TGCGCCAGCAGCCAAGTGTTTGACCGAAGCACAGATACGCAGTATTTT,CASSQVFDRSTDTQYF
TRBV28,few,TRBJ2-7,.,TGTGCCAGCAGACTACAGGGATACCCTTACTACGAGCAGTACTTC,CASRLQGYPYYEQYF
TRBV3-1/TRBV3-2,.,TRBJ2-2,TRBD1,TGTGCCAGCAGCTCCGAGATATGGCAGGGGGAAAGCGGGGAGCTGTTTTTT,CASSSEIWQGESGELFF
TRBV19,.,TRBJ1-5,.,TGTGCCAGTAGTATGGGTTTTGTGTGGCAGCCCCAGCATTTT,CASSMGFVWQPQHF
TRBV5-1,.,TRBJ1-1,.,TGCGCCAGCAGCTTGCCTGGGAACTCAGGAGCTTTCTTT,CASSLPGNSGAFF
TRBV28,.,TRBJ1-2,.,TGTGCCAGCAGTACAACTAACTATGGCTACACCTTC,CASSTTNYGYTF
TRBV6-1,.,TRBJ1-2,.,TGTGCCAGCAGTGAAGATATAGGGGGTCCCCATGGCTACACCTTC,CASSEDIGGPHGYTF
TRBV6-4,once,TRBJ2-3,.,TGTGCCAGCAGTGACTCGCGGGGAGGCACAGATACGCAGTATTTT,CASSDSRGGTDTQYF